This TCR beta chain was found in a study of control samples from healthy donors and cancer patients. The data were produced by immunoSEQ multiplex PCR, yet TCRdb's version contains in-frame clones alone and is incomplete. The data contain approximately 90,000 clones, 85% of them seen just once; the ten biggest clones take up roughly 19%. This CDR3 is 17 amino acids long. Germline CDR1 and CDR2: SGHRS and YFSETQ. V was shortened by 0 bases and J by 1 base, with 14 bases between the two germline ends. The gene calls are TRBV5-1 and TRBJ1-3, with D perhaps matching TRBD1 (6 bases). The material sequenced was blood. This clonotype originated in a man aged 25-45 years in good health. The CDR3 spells CASSLESRGASGNTIYF. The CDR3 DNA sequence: TGCGCCAGCAGCTTGGAGTCGCGGGGGGCTTCTGGAAACACCATATATTTT.